These 9 T cell receptor beta chains share one sample of origin, sequenced in a study of breast tumors, draining lymph nodes, adjacent tissues. Samples came from axillary lymph nodes draining the breast cancer. TCRdb reprocessed the multiplex PCR reads with MiXCR, giving one entry per CDR3 protein. The table lists roughly 80,000 distinct CDR3 sequences, about 21% of them singletons. Source material: axillary lymph node tissue. All receptors derive from a female donor with breast cancer. Some clones in this sample may be carry-over from other donors' samples.

This clonotype was seen repeatedly, ten times or more. The rearrangement links TRBV11-2 to TRBJ2-7; TRBD2 might be the D (5 bases). V was clipped by 2 bases and J by 0 bases, with 17 bases between them. CDR3 length: 17 amino acids. The germline gives CDR1 SGHAT, CDR2 FQNNGV. In nucleotides, the CDR3 is TGTGCCAGCAGCTTATGGGTCGGCAGGAGGAGCTCCTACGAGCAGTACTTC. This encodes CASSLWVGRRSSYEQYF.

This clonotype was recorded at least ten times. V and J are TRBV4-1 and TRBJ2-7, with D maybe TRBD2 (5 bases). The CDR3 runs to 16 residues. Germline-derived CDR1 and CDR2 are MGHRA and YSYEKL. V was clipped by 0 bases and J by 0 bases, with 12 bases between them. CDR3 in DNA: TGCGCCAGCAGCCAAGAACCGGGAACGAGCTCCTACGAGCAGTACTTC. The encoded protein is CASSQEPGTSSYEQYF.

The rearrangement uses TRBV9 and TRBJ2-7; 7 bases align to TRBD2. The germline CDR1 and CDR2 sequences are SGDLS and YYNGEE. V shed 0 bases, J shed 1 base, and the junction held 4 bases outside the gene matches. This CDR3 comprises 15 residues. CDR3 coding DNA: TGTGCCAGCAGCGTAGGACTAGCTGAATCCTACGAGCAGTACTTC. As protein: CASSVGLAESYEQYF.

This clonotype was counted at least ten times. The rearrangement links TRBV19 to TRBJ1-6; 10 bases line up with TRBD1. The CDR3 has 15 amino acids. In germline, CDR1 is LNHDA, CDR2 SQIVND (reference sequence). Trimming took 5 bases from V and 8 from J; bases not matched to a gene: 6. CDR3 DNA sequence: TGTGCCAGTAGTTACCGGACAGGGGGAGATTCACCCCTCCACTTT. This encodes CASSYRTGGDSPLHF.

This clonotype was seen ten or more times. The chain recombines TRBV24-1 with TRBJ2-1, with D possibly TRBD2 on 6 matching bases. The CDR3 is made up of 16 amino acids. Trimming cost V 3 bases and J 0 bases, with 11 bases left between them. Looked up from germline, CDR1 is KGHDR and CDR2 is SFDVKD. CDR3 in amino acids: CATSDADGSSYNEQFF. CDR3 DNA: TGTGCCACCAGTGATGCAGACGGGAGCTCCTACAATGAGCAGTTCTTC.

The sample holds many counts of this clonotype. The V call is TRBV7-2, the J call TRBJ2-1, with TRBD1 identical over 9 bases. Unmatched junction bases numbered 11, after V lost 0 bases and J lost 2 bases. Germline V gives CDR1 SGHTA, CDR2 FQGNSA. This CDR3 has 19 amino acids. As DNA, the CDR3 is TGTGCCAGCAGCTTAGCCTCTAGTGCGGGACAGGGACCCTACAATGAGCAGTTCTTC. Translation: CASSLASSAGQGPYNEQFF.

This clonotype showed up many times. The chain couples TRBV19 to TRBJ2-3; 9 bases fit TRBD2. V lost 3 bases to trimming and J lost 4 bases; unmatched junction nucleotides: 8. The CDR3 has 16 amino acids. CDR1 is LNHDA and CDR2 is SQIVND in the germline V gene (reference sequence). CDR3 sequence: CASSIRPSGASDTQYF. The CDR3, as DNA: TGTGCCAGTAGTATCCGGCCTAGCGGGGCGTCAGATACGCAGTATTTT.

Ten or more counts support this clonotype. The chain carries TRBV7-9 and TRBJ2-1; 8 bases map to TRBD2. CDR1 and CDR2 (germline): SEHNR, FQNEAQ (reference sequence). This CDR3 has 15 residues. With V trimmed by 3 bases and J by 10 bases, 11 bases remained unmatched. CDR3 DNA sequence: TGTGCCAGCAGCTTTCGTCTAGGGACTAGTTTCGAGCAGTTCTTC. Translation gives CASSFRLGTSFEQFF.

This clonotype appeared many times. This CDR3 reads CASSKVGTSVSSYNEQFF. The CDR3 region has the DNA TGCGCCAGCAGCAAAGTAGGGACTAGCGTAAGCTCCTACAATGAGCAGTTCTTC. The chain has TRBV5-1 and TRBJ2-1; 10 bases fit TRBD2. Germline V gene data show CDR1 as SGHRS and CDR2 as YFSETQ. The trim removed 4 bases at V and 0 bases at J, leaving 10 bases unmatched. The CDR3 runs to 18 residues.